Listed here are 10 T cell receptor beta chains from one sample, sequenced in a study of blood T cell repertoires in COVID-19. The data were produced by immunoSEQ multiplex PCR, yet TCRdb's version contains in-frame clones alone and is incomplete. Here the sample spans about 150,000 clones, 85% being singletons. Sequenced: PBMCs or T cells enriched from blood (not recorded which). These receptor sequences come from a middle-aged woman who had recovered from COVID-19.

The V and J genes are TRBV27 and TRBJ2-3, with TRBD1 matching 9 bases. The V segment lost 7 bases and the J segment 1 base; nucleotides outside the gene matches: 9. Germline-derived CDR1 and CDR2 are MNHEY and SMNVEV (reference sequence). CDR3 length: 16 residues. The chain's CDR3 is CASTGTGRDGTDTQYF. CDR3 bases: TGTGCCAGCACTGGGACAGGGAGGGATGGCACAGATACGCAGTATTTT.

V is TRBV11-2 and J is TRBJ2-5; a weak D match, TRBD2 (5 bases). The V and J ends lost 1 base and 5 bases respectively, with 11 bases between them. The CDR3 extends over 14 amino acids. The germline gives CDR1 SGHAT, CDR2 FQNNGV. The CDR3 spells CASSLVEGGETQYF. CDR3 coding DNA: TGTGCCAGCAGCTTAGTCGAGGGCGGGGAGACCCAGTACTTC. The entire variable domain, with the rest obtained from reference TRBV11-2 and TRBJ2-5, is as follows: EAGVAQSPRYKIIEKRQSVAFWCNPISGHATLYWYQQILGQGPKLLIQFQNNGVVDDSQLPKDRFSAERLKGVDSTLKIQPAKLEDSAVYLCASSLVEGGETQYFGPGTRLLVL.

This chain links TRBV5-1 with TRBJ1-4; D is unclear. CDR3 length equals 14 residues. The V end lost 0 bases, the J end lost 5 bases, and 8 bases lay between the germline ends. From germline, CDR1 is SGHRS and CDR2 YFSETQ. For the CDR3, the DNA is TGCGCCAGCAGCTTGGGCGGGGAAAATGAAAAACTGTTTTTT. It is translated as CASSLGGENEKLFF.

V is TRBV10-3 and J is TRBJ2-1; 10 nucleotides agree with TRBD2. Germline trimming cut 7 bases from V and 7 bases from J; bases unmatched to any gene: 7. CDR1 and CDR2 (germline): ENHRY, SYGVKD. The CDR3 is made up of 14 amino acids. Here the CDR3 reads CAITPAGGENEQFF. In DNA form, the CDR3 reads TGTGCCATCACCCCAGCGGGAGGGGAGAATGAGCAGTTCTTC.

The chain uses TRBV11-1 and TRBJ1-1, with 8 bases that match TRBD1. V was clipped by 5 bases and J by 6 bases; unmatched bases: 5. This CDR3 is built from 13 residues. Germline V lookup: CDR1 SGHAT, CDR2 FQDESV (reference sequence). The CDR3 nucleotides read TGTGCCAGCAGCGAACGACAGGGGTCTGAAGCTTTCTTT. Its protein product is CASSERQGSEAFF.

The chain joins TRBV11-2 to TRBJ1-5; TRBD1 might be the D (5 bases). This CDR3 is built from 14 residues. Germline V CDR1 and CDR2: SGHAT, FQNNGV. V shed 5 bases and J shed 0 bases, with 8 bases lying between them. The CDR3 nucleotides read TGTGCCAGCAGCGGGGGGTATAGCAATCAGCCCCAGCATTTT. It codes for CASSGGYSNQPQHF.

The rearrangement links TRBV9 to TRBJ2-1, with 8 positions matching TRBD2. The CDR3 runs 15 residues. CDR1 is SGDLS, CDR2 YYNGEE, per germline. J was trimmed by 3 bases and V by 2 bases; bases with no gene match: 4. CDR3 sequence (DNA): TGTGCCAGCAGCGTGACTAGCGTGCACTACAATGAGCAGTTCTTC. It codes for CASSVTSVHYNEQFF.

The V and J genes are TRBV3-1 (or the pseudogene TRBV3-2) and TRBJ1-2, with TRBD1 matching 8 bases. V gave up 1 base and J gave up 7 bases; unmatched junction bases: 5. Germline-derived CDR1 and CDR2 are LGHDT and YNNKEL (reference sequence). The CDR3 contains 14 residues. The CDR3 sequence is CASSQVDREGGYTF. CDR3 DNA sequence: TGTGCCAGCAGCCAAGTGGACAGGGAGGGTGGCTACACCTTC.

This clone was counted a single time. The genes are TRBV25-1 and TRBJ2-7; 9 bases align to TRBD1. The length of the CDR3 is 17 residues. The germline V gene has CDR1 MGHDK and CDR2 SYGVNS. The junction had 9 bases not matched to a gene; V was cut back by 1 base and J by 2 bases. DNA of the CDR3: TGTGCCAGCAGTGAATTAGGGGGGACAGGGCAGGCCTACGAGCAGTACTTC. Its translation: CASSELGGTGQAYEQYF.

This rearrangement joins TRBV5-6 to TRBJ2-5; tentative D call: TRBD2 (6 bases). Germline assignment: CDR1 SGHDT and CDR2 YYEEEE. The CDR3 totals 14 residues. V was clipped by 2 bases and J by 5 bases, with 13 bases between them. The CDR3 bases are TGTGCCAGCAGCTTCGGAGGGAAGGGGGAGACCCAGTACTTC. This encodes CASSFGGKGETQYF.